Described below is a single T cell receptor beta chain sequence and its context. The record originates from a study of T cell responses to AZD1222 COVID-19 vaccine. Sequencing was performed with immunoSEQ multiplex PCR; in TCRdb, only in-frame clones are kept and a portion is missing. The sample lists about 140,000 clones; almost 95% were seen once. The V segment lost 3 bases and the J segment 10 bases; nucleotides outside the gene matches: 3. This CDR3 has 14 amino acids. Germline lookup yields CDR1 LGHDT and CDR2 YNNKEL (reference sequence). The source is an adult who received the AZD1222 COVID-19 vaccine. The specimen was peripheral blood, collected 28 days after the second AZD1222 dose. J is TRBJ2-1 and V is TRBV3-1 (or the pseudogene TRBV3-2); 13 bases line up with TRBD2. The CDR3 DNA follows: TGTGCCAGCAGCCAGAGGACTAGCGGGAGAGAGCAGTTCTTC. Amino acid sequence: CASSQRTSGREQFF.